This TCR beta chain came from a study of blood T cell repertoires in COVID-19. The trim removed 3 bases at V and 8 bases at J, leaving 7 bases unmatched. In germline, CDR1 is SGHTA, CDR2 FQGNSA. CDR3 length: 14 amino acids. Libraries were prepared by immunoSEQ multiplex PCR; TCRdb keeps only in-frame clonotypes and omits some of them. The data show 200,000 to 250,000 clones, under 85% seen once. The receptor comes from a man between 60 and 75 years old who had recovered from COVID-19. The V and J genes are TRBV7-2 and TRBJ2-1, with 7 bases aligning to TRBD1. Material for sequencing was PBMCs or T cells enriched from blood (not recorded which). The CDR3 reads CASSLGTADYEQFF. For the CDR3, the DNA is TGTGCCAGCAGCTTGGGGACAGCGGACTATGAGCAGTTCTTC.